Listed here are 32 T cell receptor beta chains from one sample, sequenced in a study of T and B cells in COVID-19 patients. Blood genomic DNA input for TRB amplification was roughly 220-500 ng. BIOMED2 TRB-A/B primer pools were used in multiplex TRB PCR. TCRdb re-derived calls from the multiplex PCR reads in MiXCR, one entry per CDR3 protein. Of over 10,000 distinct CDR3 sequences in the sample, about 25% were seen once. Sequencing used blood. The origin of the receptors is a human donor who had recovered from COVID-19.

This chain links TRBV6-5 with TRBJ1-2, with a possible D match to TRBD1 (6 bases). The CDR3 has 13 residues. Trimming shortened V by 10 bases and J by 4 bases, and 16 bases separated the two germline ends. Looked up from germline, CDR1 is MNHEY and CDR2 is SVGAGI. The CDR3 nucleotides read TGTGCCATCTCCGGGACAACCTCCTATGGCTACACCTTC. Translation: CAISGTTSYGYTF.

This clonotype was seen ten or more times. The CDR3 DNA reads TGTGCCATCAGACCCGGACTGGTAAGCACAGATACGCAGTATTTT. Translated, it gives CAIRPGLVSTDTQYF. The rearrangement joins TRBV10-3 to TRBJ2-3; D is possibly TRBD2 (5 bases). V lost 6 bases and J lost 0, with 13 bases in between. Germline V gene sequence: CDR1 ENHRY, CDR2 SYGVKD. This CDR3 comprises 15 residues.

V is TRBV12-3 or TRBV12-4 and J is TRBJ2-5; D not resolved. This CDR3 contains 12 residues. Deletions cut 3 bases from V and 4 bases from J, with 6 bases between. Here the CDR3 DNA reads TGTGCCAGCAGTTTCGACGGAGAGACCCAGTACTTC. This codes for CASSFDGETQYF.

The rearrangement links TRBV18 to TRBJ2-3, with D perhaps assigned TRBD1 or TRBD2 (5 bases each). This CDR3 is built from 13 residues. Trimming pared 5 bases from V and 7 bases from J, leaving 13 bases between. Germline values: CDR1 KGHSH, CDR2 LQKENI. Written as DNA, the CDR3 is TGTGCCAGCTCAACCCGGGACGTCCATACGCAGTATTTT. Encoded protein: CASSTRDVHTQYF.

This clonotype is classed as medium-sized. The V and J genes are TRBV29-1 and TRBJ2-4, with a possible D match to TRBD2 (6 bases). CDR1 is SQVTM and CDR2 is ANQGSEA in the germline V gene. CDR3 size: 16 residues. The V gene lost 6 bases and the J gene lost 0 bases, with 18 bases spanning the gap. CDR3 region: CSVWDAGTLAKNIQYF. CDR3 DNA: TGCAGCGTGTGGGATGCCGGGACTTTAGCCAAAAACATTCAGTACTTC.

By its share, this clonotype is medium-sized (0.01 to 0.1%). This chain links TRBV27 with TRBJ2-1; D remains ambiguous. The CDR3 extends over 13 amino acids. V was cut by 1 base and J by 7 bases, with 8 bases left in between. The germline V gene encodes CDR1 MNHEY and CDR2 SMNVEV (reference sequence). DNA for the CDR3: TGTGCCAGCAGTTTATATCGGTTTAATGAGCAGTTCTTC. This codes for CASSLYRFNEQFF.

This clonotype is medium-sized in the sample. This chain connects TRBV27 to TRBJ2-5; no clear D gene. V was clipped by 6 bases and J by 8 bases, with 7 bases between them. The CDR3 loop spans 10 amino acids. The germline CDR1 and CDR2 sequences are MNHEY and SMNVEV (reference sequence). CDR3: CASSKRTQYF. In nucleotides, the CDR3 is TGTGCCAGCAGCAAGAGAACCCAGTACTTC.

This clonotype was recorded a few times. The chain couples TRBV11-2 to TRBJ1-4; possibly TRBD1 for D (5 bases). Germline V gene sequence: CDR1 SGHAT, CDR2 FQNNGV. This CDR3 comprises 15 residues. With 6 bases removed from V and 4 bases from J, the gap between germline ends came to 15 bases. CDR3 region: CASREMGRGNEKLFF. The CDR3 DNA is TGTGCCAGCAGGGAAATGGGGCGCGGTAATGAAAAACTGTTTTTT.

This clonotype was observed many times. The CDR3 loop reads CASQGTSLAKNIQYF. The CDR3 nucleotides read TGTGCCTCTCAGGGGACTAGCCTGGCCAAAAACATTCAGTACTTC. The V gene is TRBV5-5, the J gene TRBJ2-4, with TRBD2 matching 9 bases. Germline V gene sequence: CDR1 SGHKS, CDR2 YYEKEE (reference sequence). V lost 10 bases, J lost 1 base, and 9 bases stayed unmatched. This CDR3 has 15 residues.

The chain combines TRBV6-5 with TRBJ2-1, with 8 bases matching TRBD2. Germline assignment: CDR1 MNHEY and CDR2 SVGAGI. This CDR3 has 16 residues. J was trimmed by 6 bases and V by 0 bases; bases with no gene match: 7. The CDR3 here is CASSYSRPGGPNEQFF. The CDR3 DNA follows: TGTGCCAGCAGTTACTCCAGGCCGGGGGGGCCCAATGAGCAGTTCTTC.

A few counts support this clonotype. The genes are TRBV5-4 and TRBJ1-1, with TRBD1 as a possible D gene (5 bases). Germline V gives CDR1 SGHNT, CDR2 YYREEE (reference sequence). CDR3 length equals 12 residues. Trimming cost V 3 bases and J 10 bases, with 13 bases left between them. The CDR3 here is CASSSIDTGAFF. In DNA form, the CDR3 reads TGTGCCAGCAGCTCGATCGACACAGGAGCTTTCTTT.

The chain joins TRBV27 to TRBJ1-5; D gene uncertain. Germline V gene lookup returns CDR1 MNHEY and CDR2 SMNVEV (reference sequence). The CDR3 runs 16 residues. V dropped 2 bases and J dropped 7 bases, with 18 bases sitting between them. The CDR3 DNA follows: TGTGCCAGCAGTTTAGGGCCAAGGGTCCTCGGGCAGCCCCAGCATTTT. Translating it yields CASSLGPRVLGQPQHF.

The V gene is TRBV20-1, the J gene TRBJ2-2; 13 bases agree with TRBD2. After removal of 5 bases from V and 1 base from J, the junction contained 4 bases not matched to a gene. This CDR3 has 16 residues. The germline V gene has CDR1 DFQATT and CDR2 SNEGSKA (reference sequence). CDR3 sequence reads: CSASRLAGGNTGELFF. The DNA of the CDR3 is TGCAGTGCTTCTAGACTAGCGGGGGGGAACACCGGGGAGCTGTTTTTT.

The chain recombines TRBV12-3 or TRBV12-4 with TRBJ1-1; D call uncertain. V dropped 1 base and J dropped 5 bases, with 17 bases sitting between them. The CDR3 consists of 16 residues. The CDR3 is CASSLEAGRLRTEAFF. The CDR3 DNA follows: TGTGCCAGCAGTTTAGAAGCTGGGAGGTTGAGGACTGAAGCTTTCTTT.

This clonotype is termed medium-sized. V is TRBV6-1 and J is TRBJ2-6; D is unresolved. The V gene lost 9 bases and the J gene lost 0 bases, with 6 bases spanning the gap. Germline assignment: CDR1 MNHNS and CDR2 SASEGT. This CDR3 has 13 residues. CDR3 sequence reads: CASWFSGANVLTF. Written as DNA, the CDR3 is TGTGCCAGTTGGTTCTCTGGGGCCAACGTCCTGACTTTC.

The V and J genes are TRBV11-2 and TRBJ1-5; no clear D. This CDR3 is built from 15 residues. The V end lost 0 bases, the J end lost 2 bases, and 8 bases lay between the germline ends. Germline V lookup: CDR1 SGHAT, CDR2 FQNNGV. The CDR3 sequence: CASSLEAVGNQPQHF. The CDR3 nucleotides are TGTGCCAGCAGCTTAGAGGCGGTGGGCAATCAGCCCCAGCATTTT.

This chain links TRBV30 with TRBJ2-3; 12 bases fit TRBD2. The germline gives CDR1 GTSNPN, CDR2 SVGIG (reference sequence). The CDR3 loop spans 15 amino acids. Trimming removed 2 bases from V and 4 bases from J; junction bases left unmatched: 4. The CDR3 region has the DNA TGTGCCTGGAGTAGACTAGCGGGAGTCGCAGATACGCAGTATTTT. Amino acids: CAWSRLAGVADTQYF.

In its sample, this clonotype ranks as medium-sized. The chain combines TRBV29-1 with TRBJ2-1; the D is unclear. V gave up 2 bases and J gave up 2 bases, with 4 bases separating them. Germline V CDR1 and CDR2: SQVTM, ANQGSEA. CDR3 length equals 12 residues. The CDR3: CSVEFAYNEQFF. DNA for the CDR3: TGCAGCGTTGAATTCGCCTACAATGAGCAGTTCTTC.

In regard to this clonotype: A much larger clonotype is one base distant, so this may be a read error. V is TRBV12-3 or TRBV12-4 and J is TRBJ2-5; 12 bases are shared with TRBD2. Trimming cost V 3 bases and J 6 bases; bases outside gene matches: 8. CDR3 length: 16 residues. The CDR3 DNA is TGTGCCAGCAGTTTTACTAGCGGGGGGCCAAGGAAGACCCAGTACTTC. It yields the protein CASSFTSGGPRKTQYF.

The V call is TRBV5-1, the J call TRBJ2-1, with 9 nucleotides matching TRBD1. Germline V gene data show CDR1 as SGHRS and CDR2 as YFSETQ. The CDR3 contains 16 residues. The junction had 9 bases not matched to a gene; V was cut back by 4 bases and J by 4 bases. CDR3: CASSPGSGQGYNEQFF. For the CDR3, the DNA is TGCGCCAGCAGCCCGGGTTCAGGACAGGGGTACAATGAGCAGTTCTTC.

The rearrangement uses TRBV18 and TRBJ1-3; D unresolved. V shed 2 bases and J shed 3 bases, with 11 bases lying between them. The germline CDR1 and CDR2 sequences are KGHSH and LQKENI. This CDR3 spans 15 amino acids. The CDR3 DNA sequence: TGTGCCAGCTCACCAGTGGGCGGATATGGAAACACCATATATTTT. Protein product: CASSPVGGYGNTIYF.

There are a few counts of this clonotype. The V call is TRBV5-5, the J call TRBJ1-4; no definite D call. This CDR3 spans 16 amino acids. Trimming took off 1 base at V and 0 bases at J, with 10 bases between the two ends. The germline V gene has CDR1 SGHKS and CDR2 YYEKEE (reference sequence). CDR3 residues: CASSLYGVTTNEKLFF. The DNA for the CDR3 is TGTGCCAGCAGCTTGTATGGAGTTACAACTAATGAAAAACTGTTTTTT.

This clonotype has only a few counts. This chain uses TRBV12-3 or TRBV12-4 with TRBJ2-5, with D possibly being TRBD1 (5 bases). V was pared by 6 bases and J by 5 bases, with 25 bases between. CDR3 size: 17 residues. CDR3 coding DNA: TGTGCCAGCAGCGACCTTCAGGACAACCCCCTTGGGGAGACCCAGTACTTC. This encodes CASSDLQDNPLGETQYF.

This clonotype was seen a single time. The chain couples TRBV20-1 to TRBJ2-7; TRBD1 agrees at 8 bases. CDR1 and CDR2 from the germline V gene are DFQATT and SNEGSKA (reference sequence). Unmatched junction bases numbered 6, after V lost 6 bases and J lost 5 bases. The CDR3 is made up of 12 amino acids. CDR3 sequence reads: CSASDRGDEQYF. CDR3 DNA: TGCAGTGCAAGCGACAGGGGCGACGAGCAGTACTTC.

This clonotype was seen only once. CDR3 bases: TGTGCCAGCAGGATTCGGGACAAAATCAGAAATGAGCAGTTCTTC. Translation gives CASRIRDKIRNEQFF. The J gene is TRBJ2-1, the V gene TRBV2; tentatively, D is TRBD1 (6 bases). Germline V lookup: CDR1 SNHLY, CDR2 FYNNEI. Trimming stripped 6 bases from V and 7 bases from J, with 19 bases between. The CDR3 length is 15 residues.

CDR3 in amino acids: CASSPELAAYEQYF. In nucleotides, the CDR3 is TGTGCCAGCAGCCCGGAACTAGCGGCCTACGAGCAGTACTTC. This chain connects TRBV7-2 to TRBJ2-7; 8 bases are shared with TRBD2. This CDR3 is built from 14 residues. Germline V gives CDR1 SGHTA, CDR2 FQGNSA. J lost 2 bases, V lost 5 bases, and 5 bases had no gene match.

A few counts support this clonotype. This rearrangement joins TRBV6-1 to TRBJ2-4; 13 bases are shared with TRBD2. After removal of 1 base from V and 1 base from J, the junction contained 7 bases not matched to a gene. This CDR3 comprises 19 residues. The germline CDR1 and CDR2 sequences are MNHNS and SASEGT. CDR3: CASSEGGLAGVRAKNIQYF. Written as DNA, the CDR3 is TGTGCCAGCAGTGAAGGCGGACTAGCGGGGGTGCGCGCCAAAAACATTCAGTACTTC.

This clonotype is medium-sized (0.01 to 0.1%) in the sample. The rearrangement joins TRBV27 to TRBJ2-3; a weak D match, TRBD1 (6 bases). This CDR3 region has 13 residues. Germline V gene lookup returns CDR1 MNHEY and CDR2 SMNVEV (reference sequence). Between the trimmed V and J ends, which lost 8 bases and 0 bases, there was a span of 9 bases. The CDR3 loop is CASGQGSTDTQYF. The CDR3 region has the DNA TGTGCCAGCGGTCAGGGGAGCACAGATACGCAGTATTTT.

By share, this clonotype ranks as medium-sized. This chain uses TRBV29-1 with TRBJ2-5, with a weak D call TRBD1 (6 bases). The V end lost 6 bases, the J end lost 4 bases, and 12 bases lay between the germline ends. Per germline, CDR1 SQVTM and CDR2 ANQGSEA. This CDR3 region has 12 residues. The CDR3 is CSVWWGRETQYF. The CDR3 bases are TGCAGCGTGTGGTGGGGGCGAGAGACCCAGTACTTC.

As regards this clonotype: With a much larger clone just one base away, this may be a read error. The gene calls are TRBV5-4 and TRBJ2-7; maybe TRBD2 (5 bases). In germline, CDR1 is SGHNT, CDR2 YYREEE (reference sequence). The CDR3 spans 15 residues. CDR3 coding DNA: TGTACCAGCAGCTCTCGTGGAGGTTCCCTGGGCGAGCAGTACTTC. Translation: CTSSSRGGSLGEQYF.

This chain uses TRBV14 with TRBJ2-7; tentative D call: TRBD1 (6 bases). Trimming took 3 bases from V and 0 from J, leaving 15 bases between them. In germline, CDR1 is SGHDN, CDR2 FVKESK. This CDR3 contains 16 residues. CDR3 loop: CASSHRTAKSSYEQYF. The CDR3 nucleotides read TGTGCCAGCAGCCATAGGACAGCGAAAAGCTCCTACGAGCAGTACTTC.

The rearrangement links TRBV20-1 to TRBJ1-2; TRBD1 matches 9 bases. Germline trimming cut 0 bases from V and 4 bases from J; bases unmatched to any gene: 6. The germline CDR1 and CDR2 sequences are DFQATT and SNEGSKA (reference sequence). The CDR3 runs 15 residues. The CDR3 protein is CSARDVTGGGYGYTF. The DNA for the CDR3 is TGCAGTGCTAGAGATGTAACAGGGGGCGGCTATGGCTACACCTTC.